The subject of this entry is one T cell receptor (beta chain). Just one base apart from a much larger clone, this may be a read error. This specimen belongs to a study of glioma-infiltrating T cells. Study-level background: Before surgery, glioma patients received dexamethasone for at most six days.

CDR3 length: 13 amino acids. The ends were cut back, 4 bases at V and 6 bases at J, with 10 bases in the middle. Germline assignment: CDR1 MNHEY and CDR2 SMNVEV (reference sequence). The iRepertoire nested amplicon-rescue multiplex PCR amplified TCR alpha and beta CDR3s from RNA. TCRdb processed the multiplex PCR reads anew with MiXCR; each CDR3 protein has one entry. Here the sample spans 400,000 or so distinct CDR3 sequences, 41% being singletons. This TCR was recovered from a human donor with low-grade glioma or glioblastoma, undergoing nonglioma brain surgery, or in good health (not recorded which). Input material: glioma tissue, nonneoplastic brain tissue, or PBMCs (not recorded which). The rearrangement joins TRBV27 to TRBJ1-5, with D maybe TRBD1 (5 bases). CDR3: CASSWGAGQPQHF. The CDR3 coding sequence is TGTGCCAGCAGTTGGGGCGCAGGTCAGCCCCAGCATTTT.